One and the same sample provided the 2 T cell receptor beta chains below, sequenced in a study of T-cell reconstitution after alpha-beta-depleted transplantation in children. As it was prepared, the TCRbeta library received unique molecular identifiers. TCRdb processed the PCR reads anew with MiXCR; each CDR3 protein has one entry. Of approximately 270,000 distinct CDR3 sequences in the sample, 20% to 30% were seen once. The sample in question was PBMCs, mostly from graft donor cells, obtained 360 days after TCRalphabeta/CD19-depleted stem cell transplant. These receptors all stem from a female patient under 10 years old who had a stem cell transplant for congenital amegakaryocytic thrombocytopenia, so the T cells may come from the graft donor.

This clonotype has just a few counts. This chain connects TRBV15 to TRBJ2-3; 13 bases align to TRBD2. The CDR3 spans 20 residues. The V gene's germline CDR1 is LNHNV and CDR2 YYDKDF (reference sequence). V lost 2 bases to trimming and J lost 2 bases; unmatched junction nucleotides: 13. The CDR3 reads CATSRYTGLAGAFPTDTQYF. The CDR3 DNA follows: TGTGCCACCAGCAGATACACCGGACTAGCGGGGGCCTTTCCCACAGATACGCAGTATTTT.

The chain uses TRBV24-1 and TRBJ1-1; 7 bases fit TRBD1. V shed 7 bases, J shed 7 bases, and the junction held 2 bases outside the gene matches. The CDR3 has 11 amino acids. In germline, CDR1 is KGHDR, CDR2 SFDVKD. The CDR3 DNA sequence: TGTGCCACCAGGGGGGACAGTGAAGCTTTCTTT. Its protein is CATRGDSEAFF.